This TCR beta chain stems from a study of spatial heterogeneity in lung cancer. At the level of the study: Those follow-up PBMC samples that were available underwent sequencing, at a median interval of roughly two years following resection. Beta-chain sequences consistently outnumbered alpha-chain sequences in detection.

The time point was: blood at routine non-recurrence follow-up after resection. Researchers sequenced whole RNA taken from tumor, nontumor lung or frozen PBMC without sorting. Carried by each TCR cDNA molecule was a unique molecular identifier. MiXCR, run by TCRdb on the 5' RACE reads, gives a single entry per CDR3 protein. The profile covers about 52,000 distinct CDR3 sequences, with roughly 8.1% appearing a single time and around 35% taken by the ten largest. This clonotype was counted many times. No antigen is known for it. Study results and limitations: Blood showed ubiquitous tumor TCRs more often at resection than at routine follow-up.

Losses at the gene ends were 3 bases for V and 9 bases for J; bases not matched to a gene: 3. Germline V lookup: CDR1 SGHTA, CDR2 FQGTGA. There are 13 residues in the CDR3. This chain connects TRBV7-3 to TRBJ2-2; 8 bases agree with TRBD1. Source: PBMCs, taken at follow-up. This TCR derives from a female donor with early-stage non-small cell lung cancer. CDR3 in DNA: TGTGCCAGCAGCTTTGACAGGGGTCGGGAGCTGTTTTTT. Its translation: CASSFDRGRELFF.